This T cell receptor beta chain was captured in a study of T cells in Graves' hyperthyroidism and ophthalmopathy (dated by TCRdb to the late 2010s). About the investigation overall: Peripheral blood was sampled at the time of initial diagnosis, prior to any treatment. TCR V-J signatures able to tell the groups apart were searched for in a discovery cohort of 95 or so patients, of whom around 43 had Graves' ophthalmopathy and more than 55 had stable Graves' hyperthyroidism. Prospective prediction of ophthalmopathy was tested in an independent validation cohort of some 19 hyperthyroidism patients and 15 to 17 patients who later progressed to ophthalmopathy. The 100 discovery patients were randomly split 7:3 into training and test sets. In addition, the study compared T-cell repertoires in thyroid tissue and in blood from several Graves' hyperthyroidism patients. After blood sampling, hyperthyroidism patients were treated with methimazole at a starting dose of 30 mg daily, and ophthalmopathy patients were treated with high-dose intravenous methylprednisolone. The paper reports TCR Vbeta CDR3 sequencing of some 140 peripheral blood samples: around 45 ophthalmopathy, over 70 hyperthyroidism and 17 progressor patients.

Stable Graves' hyperthyroidism was defined as the absence of progression to ophthalmopathy over 18 months of follow-up. The hyperthyroidism patients were between 18 and 65 years old and newly diagnosed, with a disease duration of less than 2 months. The study excluded patients with uncontrolled infections, other autoimmune diseases, pregnancy or lactation. Diagnoses were based on clinical symptoms, serum thyroxine and TRAb, thyroid ultrasound and orbital computed tomography. PBMCs were separated from 8 to 10 ml of fresh peripheral blood using Ficoll-Paque density gradient centrifugation. Total RNA was extracted with Trizol reagent, and quality was checked on an Agilent 2100 Bioanalyzer. This clonotype was picked up a small number of times. There is no known antigen for this receptor. It has no much larger one-base neighbor in the sample; base qualities were not kept. The TCR beta CDR3 regions were amplified from the RNA transcripts. For the first round of RT-PCR on the TCR CDR3, the HTBI primer set was used together with the Qiagen OneStep RT-PCR kit. Libraries were constructed in a second round of multiplex PCR, after which size selection and purification were performed. Libraries were sequenced paired-end with 100 bp reads on an Illumina HiSeq2000. The authors' pipeline ran thus. Raw data were processed with SOAPnuke, discarding reads with adapters, uncalled bases, mean Phred below 15, or no exact constant-primer or identifier match. COPE v1.2.5 was used to merge high-quality paired reads, and clonotypes were defined as unique nucleotide sequences. MiTCR v1.1 was used to align clonotypes to the IMGT TRBV, TRBD and TRBJ reference segments. Analysis was restricted to V-J combinations with a frequency above 0.0001, which covered about 99% of repertoires. A TCS score was defined as the ratio between F50 (clonal expansion) and ExV (chaos), using BLOSUM62-based TCRdist between CDR3 peptides within each V-J. Welch's t-statistics and random forest reduced fewer than 550 V-J features to 13, which were used in a naive Bayes classifier (R e1071). The Morisita-Horn index was used to measure how similar the thyroid and blood repertoires were. TCRdb handled the public reads itself, with Q25 trimming in fastp and clone calling in MiXCR, and kept productive beta chains. Entries that share a CDR3 protein sequence are merged under the most common genes and DNA. The V and J calls and clone size come from TCRdb's table, not from the authors' own analysis. The sample table records nearly 750,000 distinct CDR3 sequences; under 45% of these occur just once. The ten largest clones take up around 30% of the sample.

Results the study describes overall, beyond this receptor: No statistical method was used to fix the sample size in advance, and group allocation was not hidden from the investigators. A 13 V-J signature model separated ophthalmopathy from stable hyperthyroidism, with about 90% sensitivity and about 81% specificity in cross-validation and 80%/75% in testing. In validation, the model predicted progression to ophthalmopathy with about 71% sensitivity and roughly 75% specificity, a median of 6.5 months before onset. Most expanded thyroid clonotypes (frequency above 0.001) were also detected in blood, a finding suggesting that blood repertoires may reflect thyroid immune responses.

CDR1 and CDR2 were assigned from the germline V gene (reference sequence) as LNHDA and SQIVND. The cysteine opens and the phenylalanine closes a CDR3 of 17 amino acids. The read is trimmed to its CDR3 DNA, 51 bases read in frame from base 1. V is reduced by 1 base and J by 0 bases, leaving a spacing of 15 bases between them. The sequence is built from TRBV19 and TRBJ1-1; the D gene cannot be named for sure. Sequencing was performed on blood. The clonotype comes from a woman between 40 and 50 years old with Graves' hyperthyroidism. The CDR3: CASSIGTWGVMNTEAFF. The sequence in DNA is TGTGCCAGTAGTATAGGAACGTGGGGAGTAATGAACACTGAAGCTTTCTTT.